The subject of this entry is one TCR beta chain. These data are taken from a study of blood T cell repertoires in COVID-19. Across the whole study: Some COVID-19 samples were acute and others convalescent; all came from the United States, Italy and Spain.

Per the original data handling: Reference gene primers were amplified, and this amplification served to estimate nucleated cell counts. Assay: immunoSEQ multiplex PCR; the TCRdb copy retains only in-frame clones and omits some. V, J and clone size derive from that table, while D and trimming were established from the DNA sequence. The sample records about 23,000 clones, around 84% being singletons. Trimming removed 2 bases at V and 2 bases at J, with 15 bases between. This CDR3 has 16 residues. Germline CDR1 is SGHTA and CDR2 is FQGNSA. The J gene is TRBJ2-5, the V gene TRBV7-2; D is unclear. The sample comprised peripheral blood. The receptor comes from a woman aged 80 or older with acute or convalescent COVID-19. This CDR3 is CASSLTANRGQETQYF. CDR3 in DNA: TGTGCCAGCAGCTTAACGGCCAACCGAGGACAAGAGACCCAGTACTTC.